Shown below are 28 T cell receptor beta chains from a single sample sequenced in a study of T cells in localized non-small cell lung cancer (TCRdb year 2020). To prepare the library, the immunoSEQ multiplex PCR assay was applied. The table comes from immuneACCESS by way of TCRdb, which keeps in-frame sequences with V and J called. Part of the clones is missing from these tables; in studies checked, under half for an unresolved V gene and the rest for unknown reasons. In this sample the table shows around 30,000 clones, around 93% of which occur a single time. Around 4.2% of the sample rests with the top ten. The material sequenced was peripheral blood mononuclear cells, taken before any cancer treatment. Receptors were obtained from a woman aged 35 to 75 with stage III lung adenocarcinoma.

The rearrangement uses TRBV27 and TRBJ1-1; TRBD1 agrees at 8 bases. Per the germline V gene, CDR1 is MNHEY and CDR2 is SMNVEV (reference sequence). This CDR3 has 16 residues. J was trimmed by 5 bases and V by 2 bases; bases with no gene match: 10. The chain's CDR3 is CASSLRPRGRFTEAFF. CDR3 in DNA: TGTGCCAGCAGTTTAAGGCCCAGGGGGCGATTTACTGAAGCTTTCTTT.

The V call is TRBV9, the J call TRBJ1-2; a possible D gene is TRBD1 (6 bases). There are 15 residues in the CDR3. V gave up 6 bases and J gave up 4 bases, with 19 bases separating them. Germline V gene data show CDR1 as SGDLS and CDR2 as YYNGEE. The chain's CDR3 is CASTQTGAGVYGYTF. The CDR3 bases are TGTGCCAGCACCCAGACGGGGGCCGGGGTCTATGGCTACACCTTC.

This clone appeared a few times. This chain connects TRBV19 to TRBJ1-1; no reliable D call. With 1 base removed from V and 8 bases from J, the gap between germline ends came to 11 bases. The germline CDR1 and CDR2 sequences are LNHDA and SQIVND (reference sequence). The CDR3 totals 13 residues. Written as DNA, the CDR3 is TGTGCCAGTAGTATAGGTGGAGAGTCAGAAGCTTTCTTT. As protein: CASSIGGESEAFF.

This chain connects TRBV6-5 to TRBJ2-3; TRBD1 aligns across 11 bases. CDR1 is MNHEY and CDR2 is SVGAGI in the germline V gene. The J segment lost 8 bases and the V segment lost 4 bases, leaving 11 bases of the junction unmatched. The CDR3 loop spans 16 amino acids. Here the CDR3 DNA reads TGTGCCAGCAGTTTTTCCCCCCCCGGGACAGGGGGTACGCAGTATTTT. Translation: CASSFSPPGTGGTQYF.

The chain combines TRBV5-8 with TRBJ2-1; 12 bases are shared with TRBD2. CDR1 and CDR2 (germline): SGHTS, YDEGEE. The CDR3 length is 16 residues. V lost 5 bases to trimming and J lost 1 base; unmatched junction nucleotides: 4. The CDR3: CASRTSGRLSYNEQFF. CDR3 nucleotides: TGTGCCAGCAGGACTAGCGGGAGACTTTCCTACAATGAGCAGTTCTTC.

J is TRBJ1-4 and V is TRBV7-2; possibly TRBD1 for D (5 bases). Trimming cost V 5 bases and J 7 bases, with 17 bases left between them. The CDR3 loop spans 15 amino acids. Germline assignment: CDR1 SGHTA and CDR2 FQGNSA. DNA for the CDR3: TGTGCCAGCAGCCAGCAGCAGCCGAGGGGTGAAAAACTGTTTTTT. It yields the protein CASSQQQPRGEKLFF.

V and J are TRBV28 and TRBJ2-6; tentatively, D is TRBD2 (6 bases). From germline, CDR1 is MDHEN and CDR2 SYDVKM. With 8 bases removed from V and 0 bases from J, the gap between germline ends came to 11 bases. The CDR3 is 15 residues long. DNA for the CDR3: TGTGCCAGCTCCCCGGGGGACTCTGGGGCCAACGTCCTGACTTTC. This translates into CASSPGDSGANVLTF.

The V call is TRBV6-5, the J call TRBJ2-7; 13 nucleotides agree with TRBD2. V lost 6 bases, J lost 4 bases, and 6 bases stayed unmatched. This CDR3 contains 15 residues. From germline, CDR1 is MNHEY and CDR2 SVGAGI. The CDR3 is CASRLGTSGIYEQYF. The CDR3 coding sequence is TGTGCCAGCAGACTCGGGACTAGCGGGATTTACGAGCAGTACTTC.

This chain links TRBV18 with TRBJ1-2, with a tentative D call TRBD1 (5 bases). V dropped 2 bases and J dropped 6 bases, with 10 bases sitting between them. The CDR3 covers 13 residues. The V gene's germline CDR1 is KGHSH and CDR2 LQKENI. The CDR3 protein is CASSPARVDGYTF. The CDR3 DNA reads TGTGCCAGCTCACCAGCCAGGGTGGATGGCTACACCTTC.

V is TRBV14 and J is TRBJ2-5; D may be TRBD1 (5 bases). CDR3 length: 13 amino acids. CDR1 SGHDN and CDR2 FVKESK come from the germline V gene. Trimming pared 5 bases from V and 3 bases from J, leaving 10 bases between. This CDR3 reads CASSRGWKETQYF. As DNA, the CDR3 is TGTGCCAGCAGCAGGGGTTGGAAAGAGACCCAGTACTTC.

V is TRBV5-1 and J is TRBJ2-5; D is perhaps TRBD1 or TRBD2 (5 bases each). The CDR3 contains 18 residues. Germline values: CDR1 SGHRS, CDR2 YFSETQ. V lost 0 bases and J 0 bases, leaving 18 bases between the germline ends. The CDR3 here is CASSLGAGSKRYQETQYF. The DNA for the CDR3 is TGCGCCAGCAGCTTGGGGGCAGGGAGTAAACGGTACCAAGAGACCCAGTACTTC.

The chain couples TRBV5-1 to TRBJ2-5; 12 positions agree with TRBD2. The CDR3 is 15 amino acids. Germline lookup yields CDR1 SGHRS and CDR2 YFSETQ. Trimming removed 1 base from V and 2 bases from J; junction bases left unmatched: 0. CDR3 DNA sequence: TGCGCCAGCAGCTTGCTAGCGGGAGGGCAAGAGACCCAGTACTTC. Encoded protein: CASSLLAGGQETQYF.

The CDR3 region is CASSLNRRQPEAFF. CDR3 nucleotides: TGTGCCAGCAGCCTAAATCGAAGGCAGCCTGAAGCTTTCTTT. The rearrangement joins TRBV16 to TRBJ1-1; no definite D call. The CDR3 totals 14 residues. V lost 4 bases to trimming and J lost 6 bases, with 15 bases between them. The germline CDR1 and CDR2 sequences are KGHSY and FQNENV. Looking up the rest from reference TRBV16 and TRBJ1-1 gives the full variable domain: GEEVAQTPKHLVRGEGQKAKLYCAPIKGHSYVFWYQQVLKNEFKFLISFQNENVFDETGMPKERFSAKCLPNSPCSLEIQATKLEDSAVYFCASSLNRRQPEAFFGQGTRLTVV.

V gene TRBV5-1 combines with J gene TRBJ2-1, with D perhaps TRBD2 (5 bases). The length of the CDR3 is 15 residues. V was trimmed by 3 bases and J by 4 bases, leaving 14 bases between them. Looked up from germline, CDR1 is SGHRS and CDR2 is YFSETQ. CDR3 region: CASSWGARGYNEQFF. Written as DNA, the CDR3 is TGCGCCAGCAGCTGGGGAGCCCGAGGGTACAATGAGCAGTTCTTC.

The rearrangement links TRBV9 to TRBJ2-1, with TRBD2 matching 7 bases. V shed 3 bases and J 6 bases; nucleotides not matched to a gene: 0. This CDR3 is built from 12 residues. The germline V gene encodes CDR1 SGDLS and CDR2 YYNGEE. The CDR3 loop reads CASSGTSNEQFF. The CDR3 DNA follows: TGTGCCAGCAGCGGGACTAGCAATGAGCAGTTCTTC.

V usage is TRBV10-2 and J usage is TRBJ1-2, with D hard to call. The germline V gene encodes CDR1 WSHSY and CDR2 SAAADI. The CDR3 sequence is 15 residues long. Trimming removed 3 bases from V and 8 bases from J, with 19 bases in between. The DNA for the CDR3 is TGCGCCAGCAGTGAAGGGAGCTCCCTCGGAGGGGGCTACACCTTC. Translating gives CASSEGSSLGGGYTF.

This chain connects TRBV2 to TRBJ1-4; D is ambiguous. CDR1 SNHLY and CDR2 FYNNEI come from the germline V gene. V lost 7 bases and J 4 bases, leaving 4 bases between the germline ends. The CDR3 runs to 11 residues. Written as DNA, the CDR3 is TGTGCCAGCATGGATAATGAAAAACTGTTTTTT. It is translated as CASMDNEKLFF.

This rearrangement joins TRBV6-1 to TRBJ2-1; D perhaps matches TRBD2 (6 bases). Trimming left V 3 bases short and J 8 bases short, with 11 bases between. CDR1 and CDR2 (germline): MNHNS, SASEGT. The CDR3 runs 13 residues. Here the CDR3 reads CASSEPGVDEQFF. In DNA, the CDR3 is TGTGCCAGCAGTGAGCCGGGGGTGGATGAGCAGTTCTTC.

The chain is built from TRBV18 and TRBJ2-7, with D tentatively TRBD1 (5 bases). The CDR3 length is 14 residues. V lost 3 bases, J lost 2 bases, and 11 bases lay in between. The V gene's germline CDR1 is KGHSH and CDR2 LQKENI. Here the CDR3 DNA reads TGTGCCAGCTCACCCCAGGGCGGAGCCTACGAGCAGTACTTC. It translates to CASSPQGGAYEQYF.

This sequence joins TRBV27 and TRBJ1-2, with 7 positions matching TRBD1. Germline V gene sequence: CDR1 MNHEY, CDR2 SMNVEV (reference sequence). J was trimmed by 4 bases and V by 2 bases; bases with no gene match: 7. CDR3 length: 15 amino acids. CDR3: CASSLGGQRFYGYTF. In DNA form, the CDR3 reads TGTGCCAGCAGTTTAGGGGGACAGAGGTTCTATGGCTACACCTTC.

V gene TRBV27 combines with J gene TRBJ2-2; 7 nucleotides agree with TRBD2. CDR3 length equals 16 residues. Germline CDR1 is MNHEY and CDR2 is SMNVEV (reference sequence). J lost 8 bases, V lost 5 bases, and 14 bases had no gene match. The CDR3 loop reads CASSPSVGGVVGELFF. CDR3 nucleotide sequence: TGTGCCAGCAGTCCCTCCGTGGGAGGGGTTGTAGGGGAGCTGTTTTTT.

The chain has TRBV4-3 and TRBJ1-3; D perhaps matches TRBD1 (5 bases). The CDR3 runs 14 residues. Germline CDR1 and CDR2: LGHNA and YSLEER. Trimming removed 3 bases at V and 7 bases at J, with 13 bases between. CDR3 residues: CASSHVGTYNTIYF. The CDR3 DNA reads TGCGCCAGCAGCCATGTCGGGACTTATAACACCATATATTTT.

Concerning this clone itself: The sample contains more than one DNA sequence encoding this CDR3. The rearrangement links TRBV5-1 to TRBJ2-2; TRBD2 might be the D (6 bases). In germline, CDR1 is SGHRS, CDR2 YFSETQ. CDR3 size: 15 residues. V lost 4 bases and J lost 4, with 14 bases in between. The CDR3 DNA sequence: TGCGCCAGCAGCCTAGGTGGGGGAGGCACCGGGGAGCTGTTTTTT. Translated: CASSLGGGGTGELFF.

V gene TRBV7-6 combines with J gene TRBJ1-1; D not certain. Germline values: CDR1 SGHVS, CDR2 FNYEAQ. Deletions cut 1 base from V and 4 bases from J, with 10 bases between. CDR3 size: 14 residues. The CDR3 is CASSLVEGGTEAFF. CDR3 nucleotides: TGTGCCAGCAGCTTAGTGGAGGGAGGCACTGAAGCTTTCTTT. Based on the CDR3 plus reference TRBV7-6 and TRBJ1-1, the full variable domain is GAGVSQSPRYKVTKRGQDVALRCDPISGHVSLYWYRQALGQGPEFLTYFNYEAQQDKSGLPNDRFSAERPEGSISTLTIQRTEQRDSAMYRCASSLVEGGTEAFFGQGTRLTVV.

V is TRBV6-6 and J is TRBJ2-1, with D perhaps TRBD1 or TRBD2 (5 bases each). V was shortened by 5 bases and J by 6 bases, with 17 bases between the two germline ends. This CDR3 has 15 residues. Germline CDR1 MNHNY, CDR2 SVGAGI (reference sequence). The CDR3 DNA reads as TGTGCCAGCAGTCCGGGGCCCATTGGAGGCAATGAGCAGTTCTTC. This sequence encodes CASSPGPIGGNEQFF.

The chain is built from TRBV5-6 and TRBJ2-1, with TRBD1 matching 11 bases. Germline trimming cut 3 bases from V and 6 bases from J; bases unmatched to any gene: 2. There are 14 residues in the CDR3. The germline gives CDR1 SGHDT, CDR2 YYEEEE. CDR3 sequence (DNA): TGTGCCAGCAGCTACGGGACAGGGGGCAATGAGCAGTTCTTC. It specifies CASSYGTGGNEQFF.

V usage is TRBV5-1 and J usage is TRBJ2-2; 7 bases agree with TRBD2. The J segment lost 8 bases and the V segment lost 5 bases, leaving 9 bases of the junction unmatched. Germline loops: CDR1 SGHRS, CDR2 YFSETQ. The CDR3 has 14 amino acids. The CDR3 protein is CASSRDYYSGELFF. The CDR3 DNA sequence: TGCGCCAGCAGTCGGGACTATTATAGTGGGGAGCTGTTTTTT.

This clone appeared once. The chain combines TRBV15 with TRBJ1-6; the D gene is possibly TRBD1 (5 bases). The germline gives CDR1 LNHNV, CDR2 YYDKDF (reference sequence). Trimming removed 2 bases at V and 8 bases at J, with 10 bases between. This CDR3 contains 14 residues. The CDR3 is CATSRQGRHSPLHF. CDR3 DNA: TGTGCCACCAGCAGACAGGGCAGGCATTCACCCCTCCACTTT. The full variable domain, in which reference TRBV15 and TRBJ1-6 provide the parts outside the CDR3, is DAMVIQNPRYQVTQFGKPVTLSCSQTLNHNVMYWYQQKSSQAPKLLFHYYDKDFNNEADTPDNFQSRRPNTSFCFLDIRSPGLGDTAMYLCATSRQGRHSPLHFGNGTRLTVT.